The 27 T cell receptor beta chains in this list originate from one sample, sequenced in a study of blood T cell repertoires in COVID-19. The method was immunoSEQ multiplex PCR; TCRdb's version includes in-frame clones alone and lacks a portion of them. The sample has some 85,000 clones, about 83% seen once; the top ten hold under 55%. The sequenced sample was peripheral blood. Every receptor here comes from a human donor in a cohort sampled during active COVID-19.

This clone was seen ten or more times. The V call is TRBV14, the J call TRBJ2-7; TRBD2 is a possible D gene (6 bases). This CDR3 spans 13 amino acids. Germline-derived CDR1 and CDR2 are SGHDN and FVKESK. V lost 4 bases and J lost 6, with 13 bases in between. The CDR3 region is CASSPGLGREQYF. The CDR3 nucleotides read TGTGCCAGCAGCCCGGGACTGGGACGCGAGCAGTACTTC. The full variable domain, completed using reference TRBV14 and TRBJ2-7, is EAGVTQFPSHSVIEKGQTVTLRCDPISGHDNLYWYRRVMGKEIKFLLHFVKESKQDESGMPNNRFLAERTGGTYSTLKVQPAELEDSGVYFCASSPGLGREQYFGPGTRLTVT.

The chain's CDR3 is CASTRPVGQTDTQYF. The CDR3 nucleotides read TGTGCCAGCACCCGCCCGGTCGGACAGACAGATACGCAGTATTTT. V and J are TRBV7-2 and TRBJ2-3; D possibly corresponds to TRBD1 (6 bases). The V end was cut by 7 bases, the J end by 3 bases, with 17 bases between. There are 15 residues in the CDR3. From germline, CDR1 is SGHTA and CDR2 FQGNSA. Filled out from reference TRBV7-2 and TRBJ2-3, the complete variable domain reads GAGVSQSPSNKVTEKGKDVELRCDPISGHTALYWYRQSLGQGLEFLIYFQGNSAPDKSGLPSDRFSAERTGGSVSTLTIQRTQQEDSAVYLCASTRPVGQTDTQYFGPGTRLTVL.

This clone is a singleton in its sample. This chain joins TRBV6-5 and TRBJ1-1; D is uncertain. The V end lost 6 bases, the J end lost 0 bases, and 5 bases lay between the germline ends. There are 12 residues in the CDR3. Germline V gives CDR1 MNHEY, CDR2 SVGAGI. Here the CDR3 reads CASRNLNTEAFF. The CDR3 region has the DNA TGTGCCAGCAGAAACTTGAACACTGAAGCTTTCTTT.

V and J are TRBV7-2 and TRBJ1-4; D might be TRBD1 (6 bases). V was pared by 5 bases and J by 0 bases, with 13 bases between. Germline CDR1 reads SGHTA; CDR2 reads FQGNSA. The CDR3 has 16 amino acids. CDR3 amino acids: CASSPRGAATNEKLFF. The CDR3 DNA reads TGTGCCAGCAGCCCCCGGGGGGCTGCAACTAATGAAAAACTGTTTTTT.

The chain has TRBV28 and TRBJ2-7, with D perhaps TRBD2 (5 bases). The germline CDR1 and CDR2 sequences are MDHEN and SYDVKM. With 3 bases removed from V and 0 bases from J, the gap between germline ends came to 9 bases. The CDR3 extends over 14 amino acids. CDR3 sequence (DNA): TGTGCCAGCAGTTTTCGGGAAGACTCCTACGAGCAGTACTTC. Amino acid sequence: CASSFREDSYEQYF.

The J gene is TRBJ1-2, the V gene TRBV5-1; the D gene is possibly TRBD1 (5 bases). Per germline, CDR1 SGHRS and CDR2 YFSETQ. Trimming took off 0 bases at V and 8 bases at J, with 14 bases between the two ends. This CDR3 is built from 14 residues. CDR3 bases: TGCGCCAGCAGCTTGGAGGGACGGGCGGGAGGCTACACCTTC. This codes for CASSLEGRAGGYTF. Full variable domain (remainder filled in from reference TRBV5-1 and TRBJ1-2): KAGVTQTPRYLIKTRGQQVTLSCSPISGHRSVSWYQQTPGQGLQFLFEYFSETQRNKGNFPGRFSGRQFSNSRSEMNVSTLELGDSALYLCASSLEGRAGGYTFGSGTRLTVV.

The genes are TRBV27 and TRBJ2-1; 8 bases align to TRBD1. The CDR3 consists of 12 residues. The J segment lost 8 bases and the V segment lost 8 bases, leaving 5 bases of the junction unmatched. Germline CDR1 MNHEY, CDR2 SMNVEV (reference sequence). The CDR3 DNA reads TGTGCCAGCGGATCAGGGGGCCATGAGCAGTTCTTC. It is translated as CASGSGGHEQFF.

This clone occurred a few times. This chain links TRBV18 with TRBJ2-3; 11 bases agree with TRBD2. The germline V gene encodes CDR1 KGHSH and CDR2 LQKENI. With 6 bases clipped from V and 5 bases from J, the junction kept 7 bases outside the gene matches. The CDR3 is 15 amino acids. CDR3: CASSFLAGGRDTQYF. The CDR3 DNA follows: TGTGCCAGCTCGTTCCTAGCGGGAGGTAGAGATACGCAGTATTTT. Full variable domain (missing parts from reference TRBV18 and TRBJ2-3): NAGVMQNPRHLVRRRGQEARLRCSPMKGHSHVYWYRQLPEEGLKFMVYLQKENIIDESGMPKERFSAEFPKEGPSILRIQQVVRGDSAAYFCASSFLAGGRDTQYFGPGTRLTVL.

V gene TRBV5-4 combines with J gene TRBJ2-7; 10 positions agree with TRBD1. Germline assignment: CDR1 SGHNT and CDR2 YYREEE (reference sequence). CDR3 size: 14 residues. V was pared by 4 bases and J by 6 bases, with 7 bases of the junction left unmatched. In DNA, the CDR3 is TGTGCCAGCAGCGCCTTGGGACAGGGGTTCGAGCAGTACTTC. This sequence encodes CASSALGQGFEQYF.

The chain employs TRBV28 and TRBJ2-5, with 8 positions matching TRBD1. This CDR3 has 15 amino acids. The V segment lost 6 bases and the J segment 2 bases; nucleotides outside the gene matches: 8. In germline, CDR1 is MDHEN, CDR2 SYDVKM. CDR3 sequence: CASRHRDRLQETQYF. DNA for the CDR3: TGTGCCAGCAGGCACCGGGACAGGCTGCAAGAGACCCAGTACTTC.

The V and J genes are TRBV5-1 and TRBJ2-7; 13 bases align to TRBD2. The CDR3 is 15 amino acids. Trimming removed 4 bases from V and 1 base from J; junction bases left unmatched: 2. In germline, CDR1 is SGHRS, CDR2 YFSETQ. CDR3 nucleotide sequence: TGCGCCAGCAGCAAACTAGCGGGAGGGTCCTACGAGCAGTACTTC. This sequence encodes CASSKLAGGSYEQYF.

V is TRBV11-2 and J is TRBJ2-5; 8 nucleotides match TRBD2. The germline gives CDR1 SGHAT, CDR2 FQNNGV. The CDR3 has 13 amino acids. J lost 7 bases, V lost 7 bases, and 8 bases had no gene match. This CDR3 is CASTPGGVGTQYF. Written as DNA, the CDR3 is TGTGCCAGCACCCCGGGAGGGGTCGGGACCCAGTACTTC.

The chain has TRBV2 and TRBJ2-2, with D maybe TRBD1 (6 bases). Germline CDR1 is SNHLY and CDR2 is FYNNEI. Trimming left V 10 bases short and J 7 bases short, with 19 bases between. This CDR3 spans 14 amino acids. The CDR3, as DNA: TGTGCCACACCCCAGGGCGAGGGGGTCGGGGAGCTGTTTTTT. It specifies CATPQGEGVGELFF.

This chain links TRBV7-8 with TRBJ1-4, with D possibly TRBD1 on 6 matching bases. V was clipped by 1 base and J by 8 bases, with 17 bases between them. The germline gives CDR1 SGHVS, CDR2 FQNEAQ. The CDR3 runs 16 residues. As DNA, the CDR3 is TGTGCCAGCAGCTTAGGGGAGGGGGACCGGACGGAAAAACTGTTTTTT. Translated: CASSLGEGDRTEKLFF.

The V gene is TRBV27, the J gene TRBJ2-1, with D possibly being TRBD2 (5 bases). This CDR3 region has 18 residues. Germline V CDR1 and CDR2: MNHEY, SMNVEV (reference sequence). Trimming cost V 3 bases and J 0 bases, with 18 bases left between them. The CDR3, as DNA: TGTGCCAGCAGTTTCAACCCCTTCGGGAAGAGCTCCTACAATGAGCAGTTCTTC. Protein sequence: CASSFNPFGKSSYNEQFF.

The chain uses TRBV28 and TRBJ2-1; 12 nucleotides align to TRBD2. There are 18 residues in the CDR3. Looked up from germline, CDR1 is MDHEN and CDR2 is SYDVKM. The J segment lost 1 base and the V segment lost 3 bases, leaving 7 bases of the junction unmatched. In DNA, the CDR3 is TGTGCCAGCAGTTTCCCCCGACTAGCGGGAGTGTCCTACAATGAGCAGTTCTTC. Its translation: CASSFPRLAGVSYNEQFF.

This chain links TRBV5-1 with TRBJ1-4; tentatively, D is TRBD1 (5 bases). The CDR3 has 14 residues. Germline CDR1 reads SGHRS; CDR2 reads YFSETQ. Between the trimmed V and J ends, which lost 3 bases and 8 bases, there was a span of 14 bases. The CDR3 loop reads CASSSDTPREKLFF. The CDR3 nucleotides are TGCGCCAGCAGCTCGGACACCCCAAGGGAAAAACTGTTTTTT.

In the case of this clone: The DNA is left out, because the CDR3 cannot be placed on it with certainty; the CDR3 is given as TCRdb lists it. The V gene is TRBV14, the J gene TRBJ2-1; the table's D call of TRBD2 was not tested on the DNA. The CDR3 comprises 13 residues, both ends counted. CDR1 SGHDN and CDR2 FVKESK come from the germline V gene. This CDR3 reads CASSGYFGNEQFF.

This rearrangement joins TRBV5-4 to TRBJ1-1; 10 bases agree with TRBD1. The CDR3 extends over 18 amino acids. Germline trimming cut 4 bases from V and 1 base from J; bases unmatched to any gene: 13. Per the germline V gene, CDR1 is SGHNT and CDR2 is YYREEE (reference sequence). The chain's CDR3 is CASSPASGQGSWNTEAFF. CDR3 in DNA: TGTGCCAGCAGCCCGGCGTCGGGACAGGGGTCGTGGAACACTGAAGCTTTCTTT.

The chain uses TRBV20-1 and TRBJ2-7; 8 bases align to TRBD1. This CDR3 comprises 11 residues. The junction had 3 bases not matched to a gene; V was cut back by 5 bases and J by 6 bases. Germline V gene data show CDR1 as DFQATT and CDR2 as SNEGSKA (reference sequence). The CDR3 loop is CSAQDRAEQYF. The CDR3 coding sequence is TGCAGTGCTCAGGACAGGGCCGAGCAGTACTTC.

The rearrangement joins TRBV6-5 to TRBJ2-7; D uncertain. Per the germline V gene, CDR1 is MNHEY and CDR2 is SVGAGI. Trimming removed 0 bases at V and 3 bases at J, with 15 bases between. The CDR3 spans 16 residues. CDR3 bases: TGTGCCAGCAGTTACTCGATACGCACTAAGGACTACGAGCAGTACTTC. It yields the protein CASSYSIRTKDYEQYF.

The chain joins TRBV6-1 to TRBJ1-2, with 10 bases that match TRBD1. The germline gives CDR1 MNHNS, CDR2 SASEGT. This CDR3 spans 15 amino acids. The V segment lost 3 bases and the J segment 2 bases; nucleotides outside the gene matches: 3. The CDR3 region is CASSEGTGANYGYTF. The CDR3 nucleotides are TGTGCCAGCAGTGAGGGGACAGGGGCAAACTATGGCTACACCTTC.

The gene calls are TRBV28 and TRBJ2-7; perhaps TRBD2 as D (6 bases). The CDR3 totals 15 residues. Germline V CDR1 and CDR2: MDHEN, SYDVKM. The V end lost 6 bases, the J end lost 0 bases, and 15 bases lay between the germline ends. The CDR3 DNA reads as TGTGCCAGCAGAGGTGGGACTTCGAGCTCCTACGAGCAGTACTTC. Its translation: CASRGGTSSSYEQYF.

The rearrangement links TRBV5-4 to TRBJ2-3; D gene unclear. The CDR3 contains 12 residues. CDR1 SGHNT and CDR2 YYREEE come from the germline V gene (reference sequence). V gave up 0 bases and J gave up 5 bases, with 4 bases separating them. CDR3 sequence reads: CASSLAGDTQYF. The CDR3, as DNA: TGTGCCAGCAGCTTGGCCGGAGATACGCAGTATTTT.

The J gene is TRBJ1-4, the V gene TRBV10-2; possibly TRBD1 for D (5 bases). CDR3 size: 15 residues. Trimming took 4 bases from V and 5 from J, leaving 14 bases between them. Germline loops: CDR1 WSHSY, CDR2 SAAADI. The CDR3 here is CASSVYGAQNEKLFF. The DNA of the CDR3 is TGCGCCAGCAGTGTGTATGGGGCCCAAAATGAAAAACTGTTTTTT.

The chain carries TRBV4-1 and TRBJ2-1; D may be TRBD1 (6 bases). CDR3 length equals 15 residues. V was trimmed by 0 bases and J by 4 bases, leaving 10 bases between them. Per the germline V gene, CDR1 is MGHRA and CDR2 is YSYEKL. The CDR3 nucleotides are TGCGCCAGCAGCCAAGATCGGACAGCTTACAATGAGCAGTTCTTC. It yields the protein CASSQDRTAYNEQFF.

This clone has just one count. The V gene is TRBV11-2, the J gene TRBJ2-1; 7 positions agree with TRBD2. V gave up 4 bases and J gave up 3 bases; unmatched junction bases: 6. Germline-derived CDR1 and CDR2 are SGHAT and FQNNGV. The CDR3 contains 15 residues. As DNA, the CDR3 is TGTGCCAGCAGCTCTGGCGGCGGGAGCTACAATGAGCAGTTCTTC. Translating it yields CASSSGGGSYNEQFF.